The 27 T cell receptor beta chains below were found in one sample sequenced in a study of T cells in Graves' hyperthyroidism and ophthalmopathy (dated by TCRdb to the late 2010s). Libraries were made using multiplex PCR. The instrument was an Illumina HiSeq 2000. The TCR beta CDR3 regions were amplified from the RNA transcripts. The TCR CDR3 was subjected to a first round of RT-PCR using the HTBI primer set and the Qiagen OneStep RT-PCR kit. TCRdb took the public reads, trimmed them with fastp at Q25, ran MiXCR for clone calling and kept in-frame beta chains. Entries that share a CDR3 protein sequence are merged under the most common genes and DNA. Here the sample has around 760,000 distinct CDR3 sequences; just over 35% occur a single time. Together, the top ten hold 30% to 40% of the sample. Input material: blood. These receptors all come from a woman aged 40-49 years with Graves' hyperthyroidism.

V gene TRBV20-1 combines with J gene TRBJ2-7; D may be TRBD1 (5 bases). The V gene's germline CDR1 is DFQATT and CDR2 SNEGSKA (reference sequence). V lost 4 bases and J 1 base, leaving 14 bases between the germline ends. This CDR3 region has 14 residues. CDR3 in DNA: TGCAGTGCTATGGGGCAGTTTAATTCCTACGAGCAGTACTTC. As protein: CSAMGQFNSYEQYF.

This chain connects TRBV19 to TRBJ2-5; D call uncertain. This CDR3 spans 10 amino acids. Germline loops: CDR1 LNHDA, CDR2 SQIVND (reference sequence). V was shortened by 7 bases and J by 8 bases, with 8 bases between the two germline ends. CDR3: CASNLDTQYF. The CDR3 DNA follows: TGTGCCAGTAACCTCGACACCCAGTACTTC.

Turning to this clonotype: No conserved phenylalanine or tryptophan ends this CDR3, so it is likely a read error. The rearrangement joins TRBV6-5 to TRBJ1-3, with D unclear. The V and J ends lost 6 bases and 7 bases respectively, with 13 bases between them. This CDR3 spans 13 amino acids. CDR1 is MNHEY, CDR2 SVGAGI, per germline. The CDR3 DNA sequence: TGTGCCAGCAGCCCTGTGACGAGTAACACCATATATCTT. Translating gives CASSPVTSNTIYL.

This clonotype was observed a handful of times. The chain carries TRBV7-9 and TRBJ2-7; tentatively, D is TRBD1 (5 bases). The germline V and J ends were trimmed by 2 bases and 2 bases, with 13 bases remaining between them. This CDR3 has 15 residues. Germline loops: CDR1 SEHNR, CDR2 FQNEAQ (reference sequence). The CDR3 nucleotides read TGTGCCAGCAGCTTATTCGCAGGGATTACCTACGAGCAGTACTTC. This gives the protein CASSLFAGITYEQYF.

This clonotype was detected many times. J is TRBJ2-2 and V is TRBV10-3, with a weak D call TRBD2 (6 bases). With 6 bases removed from V and 1 base from J, the gap between germline ends came to 12 bases. This CDR3 comprises 15 residues. CDR1 is ENHRY, CDR2 SYGVKD, per germline. CDR3 in amino acids: CAIRPGLLNTGELFF. CDR3 nucleotides: TGTGCCATCAGGCCGGGACTCCTGAACACCGGGGAGCTGTTTTTT.

This clonotype has ten or more counts. The chain has TRBV5-8 and TRBJ1-6; D is unresolved. Trimming cost V 4 bases and J 8 bases, with 13 bases left between them. This CDR3 region has 14 residues. Germline V CDR1 and CDR2: SGHTS, YDEGEE. In DNA, the CDR3 is TGTGCCAGCAGCATCACGATGATTGATTCACCCCTCCACTTT. It specifies CASSITMIDSPLHF.

Of note for this clonotype: Germline is not matched at one junction end, which may reflect a read error. The chain links TRBV7-2 to TRBJ2-2; TRBD1 is a possible D gene (6 bases). Looked up from germline, CDR1 is SGHTA and CDR2 is FQGNSA. This CDR3 is 15 amino acids long. CDR3 nucleotides: TGTGCCAGCAGCTTAGGGACAGTAACCACCGGGGAGCCGTTTTTT. Translated, it gives CASSLGTVTTGEPFF.

The count of this clonotype is one. Given a much more abundant clone one base away, this may be a read error. This sequence joins TRBV7-2 and TRBJ2-5; D may be TRBD2 (5 bases). The CDR3 loop spans 15 amino acids. Germline V gene lookup returns CDR1 SGHTA and CDR2 FQGNSA. V was cut by 5 bases and J by 5 bases, with 18 bases left in between. CDR3 protein: CASSTIGVGMETQYF. CDR3 coding DNA: TGTGCCAGCAGCACCATAGGTGTCGGGATGGAGACCCAGTACTTC.

The rearrangement links TRBV6-5 to TRBJ1-3, with 8 positions matching TRBD1. This CDR3 is 17 amino acids long. The J segment lost 4 bases and the V segment lost 4 bases, leaving 12 bases of the junction unmatched. Germline values: CDR1 MNHEY, CDR2 SVGAGI. This chain's CDR3 is CASSSVFQRTGGNTIYF. Here the CDR3 DNA reads TGTGCCAGCAGTTCCGTGTTCCAACGGACAGGGGGAAACACCATATATTTT.

This clonotype was counted between two and nine times. The V gene is TRBV7-6, the J gene TRBJ2-7, with 9 bases lining up with TRBD2. J gave up 4 bases and V 3 bases, and 4 bases lay outside the gene matches. This CDR3 has 14 residues. The germline V gene has CDR1 SGHVS and CDR2 FNYEAQ. CDR3 sequence (DNA): TGTGCCAGCAGCTTTGGTAGCGGGAGTTACGAGCAGTACTTC. This gives the protein CASSFGSGSYEQYF.

This chain joins TRBV9 and TRBJ1-2; 11 nucleotides align to TRBD1. Germline loops: CDR1 SGDLS, CDR2 YYNGEE. The CDR3 totals 17 residues. Losses at the gene ends were 0 bases for V and 8 bases for J; bases not matched to a gene: 12. CDR3: CASSVATGTGGSSGYTF. CDR3 sequence (DNA): TGTGCCAGCAGCGTAGCTACCGGGACAGGGGGGTCATCGGGCTACACCTTC.

This clonotype was picked up many times. This chain connects TRBV5-1 to TRBJ1-2, with 9 bases identical to TRBD1. Per germline, CDR1 SGHRS and CDR2 YFSETQ. V lost 2 bases, J lost 6 bases, and 2 bases stayed unmatched. The CDR3 spans 13 residues. The CDR3 DNA follows: TGCGCCAGCAGCTTCCGGGACAGGGATGGCTACACCTTC. Its translation: CASSFRDRDGYTF.

This clonotype was counted many times. V is TRBV6-2 or TRBV6-3 and J is TRBJ1-5; D not resolved. V dropped 3 bases and J dropped 6 bases, with 9 bases sitting between them. Per the germline V gene, CDR1 is MNHEY and CDR2 is SVGEGT. The length of the CDR3 is 13 residues. As DNA, the CDR3 is TGTGCCAGCAGTTATAAGGGCGGTCAGCCCCAGCATTTT. Amino acids: CASSYKGGQPQHF.

V and J are TRBV7-2 and TRBJ2-5; 11 bases align to TRBD1. CDR1 and CDR2 from the germline V gene are SGHTA and FQGNSA. Trimming at V came to 5 bases and at J to 5 bases, leaving 7 bases not matched to a gene. This CDR3 has 15 amino acids. CDR3 protein: CASSGGQGAQETQYF. The CDR3 bases are TGTGCCAGCAGCGGTGGACAGGGGGCTCAGGAGACCCAGTACTTC.

This clonotype was found many times. This sequence joins TRBV2 and TRBJ2-5; 11 bases match TRBD2. Germline-derived CDR1 and CDR2 are SNHLY and FYNNEI. Trimming removed 6 bases from V and 7 bases from J; junction bases left unmatched: 10. The CDR3 spans 15 residues. The CDR3 protein is CASRMTSGVAGTQYF. CDR3 DNA sequence: TGTGCCAGCAGAATGACTAGCGGGGTCGCTGGGACCCAGTACTTC.

Comment on this clonotype: A read error may account for a junction end that differs from germline. V is TRBV7-8 and J is TRBJ2-7, with 10 bases lining up with TRBD1. The germline V gene encodes CDR1 SGHVS and CDR2 FQNEAQ. The CDR3 length is 15 residues. CDR3 nucleotides: TGTGCCAGCAGTGTAGGACAGGGGGTTTCCTACGAGCAGCACTTC. It encodes CASSVGQGVSYEQHF.

The V gene is TRBV10-2, the J gene TRBJ2-7; 16 bases align to TRBD2. CDR1 is WSHSY and CDR2 is SAAADI in the germline V gene. This CDR3 is 17 amino acids long. Trimming took 11 bases from V and 4 from J; bases not matched to a gene: 14. The CDR3 DNA sequence: TGCGCCGGCAAAGGGACTAGCGGGGGGGCTCATACTTACGAGCAGTACTTC. Translated, it gives CAGKGTSGGAHTYEQYF.

The rearrangement links TRBV4-3 to TRBJ2-2; 11 bases line up with TRBD2. The germline V gene encodes CDR1 LGHNA and CDR2 YSLEER. The V gene end was trimmed by 3 bases and the J gene end by 0 bases; junction bases not matched to a gene: 12. This CDR3 is built from 20 residues. The CDR3 DNA follows: TGCGCCAGCAGCCAGGGGCGGGGTAGCGGGAGGGCCGCGAACACCGGGGAGCTGTTTTTT. It specifies CASSQGRGSGRAANTGELFF.

Only a few counts were recorded for this clonotype. The V and J genes are TRBV7-2 and TRBJ2-7, with D maybe TRBD1 (6 bases). Germline V CDR1 and CDR2: SGHTA, FQGNSA. V lost 6 bases, J lost 0 bases, and 18 bases lay in between. The CDR3 totals 16 residues. DNA of the CDR3: TGTGCCAGCAGTCCCCGGGGTGGGGGCGGCTCCTACGAGCAGTACTTC. Protein sequence: CASSPRGGGGSYEQYF.

This clonotype was seen more than once but under ten times. The J gene is TRBJ1-1, the V gene TRBV7-9; no reliable D call. From germline, CDR1 is SEHNR and CDR2 FQNEAQ (reference sequence). The CDR3 contains 11 residues. V was shortened by 3 bases and J by 11 bases, with 10 bases between the two germline ends. CDR3 amino acids: CASSLGGLAFF. CDR3 DNA sequence: TGTGCCAGCAGCTTGGGTGGGTTGGCTTTCTTT.

The rearrangement uses TRBV3-1 and TRBJ1-2, with 7 bases aligning to TRBD1. CDR1 and CDR2 (germline): LGHDT, YNNKEL (reference sequence). Trimming took 3 bases from V and 3 from J; bases not matched to a gene: 7. The CDR3 has 15 amino acids. This CDR3 reads CASSQTRDSYYGYTF. CDR3 DNA sequence: TGTGCCAGCAGCCAGACCCGGGACAGCTACTATGGCTACACCTTC.

The chain employs TRBV11-2 and TRBJ2-7, with 9 bases that match TRBD1. V lost 6 bases and J lost 6; bases outside the gene matches: 3. The germline V gene has CDR1 SGHAT and CDR2 FQNNGV. CDR3 length: 12 residues. CDR3 loop: CASRVTGGEQYF. The CDR3 coding sequence is TGTGCCAGCAGGGTGACAGGGGGCGAGCAGTACTTC.

This chain connects TRBV10-3 to TRBJ2-6; 8 nucleotides agree with TRBD1. Germline lookup yields CDR1 ENHRY and CDR2 SYGVKD. After removal of 7 bases from V and 18 bases from J, the junction contained 8 bases not matched to a gene. The CDR3 loop spans 11 amino acids. The CDR3 DNA reads TGTGCCATCAACCAAGGACAGGGCCGGACTTTC. This encodes CAINQGQGRTF.

V gene TRBV20-1 combines with J gene TRBJ2-2, with a tentative D call TRBD2 (5 bases). The ends were cut back, 5 bases at V and 7 bases at J, with 8 bases in the middle. Germline V gene sequence: CDR1 DFQATT, CDR2 SNEGSKA (reference sequence). This CDR3 has 11 residues. The CDR3: CSAPRGGELFF. The DNA for the CDR3 is TGCAGTGCTCCCCGGGGCGGGGAGCTGTTTTTT.

The chain is built from TRBV20-1 and TRBJ2-5, with D perhaps TRBD2 (6 bases). The CDR3 has 15 amino acids. Germline CDR1 DFQATT, CDR2 SNEGSKA (reference sequence). The V end was cut by 4 bases, the J end by 2 bases, with 17 bases between. The CDR3 here is CSATQMGGGQETQYF. The CDR3 DNA reads as TGCAGTGCTACTCAGATGGGGGGAGGACAAGAGACCCAGTACTTC.

Concerning this clonotype: Mismatch with germline at one junction end may stem from a read error. The chain employs TRBV7-9 and TRBJ1-1; a weak D match, TRBD1 (5 bases). This CDR3 is 12 amino acids long. The germline V gene encodes CDR1 SEHNR and CDR2 FQNEAQ (reference sequence). The CDR3 protein is CASSSSGTGAFF. CDR3 sequence (DNA): TGTGCCAGCAGCTCCTCCGGGACTGGAGCTTTCTTT.

The gene calls are TRBV11-3 and TRBJ2-7, with TRBD1 identical over 7 bases. J gave up 3 bases and V 1 base, and 6 bases lay outside the gene matches. The CDR3 has 15 amino acids. The germline V gene encodes CDR1 SGHNT and CDR2 YENEEA. The CDR3 protein is CASSLGNRGFYEQYF. Here the CDR3 DNA reads TGTGCCAGCAGCTTAGGGAACAGGGGCTTCTACGAGCAGTACTTC.